What follows is one TCR beta chain and its context. Sequencing was performed with immunoSEQ multiplex PCR; in TCRdb, only in-frame clones are kept and a portion is missing. Of 200,000 to 250,000 clones listed, 70% to 90% are singletons. Germline V gene data show CDR1 as MGHRA and CDR2 as YSYEKL. This CDR3 contains 14 residues. Trimming cost V 2 bases and J 2 bases, with 10 bases left between them. This specimen belongs to a study of blood T cell repertoires in COVID-19. Study-wide background: Both acute and convalescent COVID-19 samples were obtained from the United States, Italy and Spain.

The sequenced sample consisted of peripheral blood. This rearrangement joins TRBV4-1 to TRBJ2-7; D might be TRBD2 (5 bases). The sequence came from a man older than 75 with acute or convalescent COVID-19. The CDR3 loop reads CASSQSGNPYEQYF. As DNA, the CDR3 is TGCGCCAGCAGCCAAAGCGGCAACCCCTACGAGCAGTACTTC.